The 28 T cell receptor beta chains given below trace back to one sample, sequenced in a study of blood T cell repertoires in COVID-19. Some clones are missing from TCRdb's copy, which holds only in-frame ones; the method was immunoSEQ multiplex PCR. The sample lists about 150,000 clones; around 90% were seen once. The sample comprised peripheral blood. The receptor source for this set is a woman between 50 and 59 years old with acute or convalescent COVID-19.

The chain couples TRBV7-3 to TRBJ2-5, with 7 nucleotides matching TRBD2. V lost 5 bases and J lost 4; bases outside the gene matches: 10. The V gene's germline CDR1 is SGHTA and CDR2 FQGTGA. The CDR3 length is 15 residues. This chain's CDR3 is CASSGQRTRVETQYF. As DNA, the CDR3 is TGTGCCAGCAGCGGGCAGCGGACTAGAGTAGAGACCCAGTACTTC.

The chain links TRBV10-3 to TRBJ2-1; D is possibly TRBD2 (5 bases). From germline, CDR1 is ENHRY and CDR2 SYGVKD. This CDR3 is built from 14 residues. Trimming left V 6 bases short and J 0 bases short, with 9 bases between. CDR3 sequence (DNA): TGTGCCATCAGGGGCGGGCTCTCCTACAATGAGCAGTTCTTC. Translating it yields CAIRGGLSYNEQFF.

The chain employs TRBV19 and TRBJ2-7; 7 bases agree with TRBD2. The trim removed 3 bases at V and 0 bases at J, leaving 17 bases unmatched. The germline V gene encodes CDR1 LNHDA and CDR2 SQIVND (reference sequence). The CDR3 consists of 19 residues. The CDR3 loop is CASSIKGPVSGESSYEQYF. CDR3 DNA: TGTGCCAGTAGTATCAAAGGCCCCGTGAGCGGGGAGAGCTCCTACGAGCAGTACTTC.

This chain's CDR3 is CASSLKATVPPGELFF. The CDR3 DNA sequence: TGTGCCAGCAGTTTAAAAGCGACGGTGCCCCCCGGGGAGCTGTTTTTT. The chain employs TRBV27 and TRBJ2-2, with D hard to call. V lost 2 bases to trimming and J lost 6 bases, with 16 bases between them. Germline CDR1 MNHEY, CDR2 SMNVEV (reference sequence). The CDR3 runs to 16 residues.

V and J are TRBV5-1 and TRBJ2-7; 7 nucleotides line up with TRBD2. With 2 bases clipped from V and 0 bases from J, the junction kept 5 bases outside the gene matches. The germline V gene has CDR1 SGHRS and CDR2 YFSETQ. This CDR3 has 15 residues. CDR3 nucleotide sequence: TGCGCCAGCAGCTTAGGGGACTACAGCTCCTACGAGCAGTACTTC. Protein sequence: CASSLGDYSSYEQYF. Using reference TRBV5-1 and TRBJ2-7 for the parts outside the CDR3, the full variable domain is KAGVTQTPRYLIKTRGQQVTLSCSPISGHRSVSWYQQTPGQGLQFLFEYFSETQRNKGNFPGRFSGRQFSNSRSEMNVSTLELGDSALYLCASSLGDYSSYEQYFGPGTRLTVT.

The chain employs TRBV11-2 and TRBJ2-3; 7 bases map to TRBD1. The germline V gene encodes CDR1 SGHAT and CDR2 FQNNGV. J gave up 3 bases and V 0 bases, and 3 bases lay outside the gene matches. The CDR3 runs to 15 residues. The chain's CDR3 is CASSLERGRTDTQYF. CDR3 sequence (DNA): TGTGCCAGCAGCTTAGAGAGGGGGCGAACAGATACGCAGTATTTT.

The J gene is TRBJ2-1, the V gene TRBV9, with a tentative D call TRBD1 (6 bases). There are 17 residues in the CDR3. The V end was cut by 3 bases, the J end by 0 bases, with 16 bases between. Germline loops: CDR1 SGDLS, CDR2 YYNGEE. Here the CDR3 reads CASSASGALSSYNEQFF. CDR3 coding DNA: TGTGCCAGCAGCGCCTCAGGGGCCTTAAGCTCCTACAATGAGCAGTTCTTC.

This clone was seen a few times. The chain combines TRBV11-1 with TRBJ2-7; 11 bases are shared with TRBD2. Germline CDR1 is SGHAT and CDR2 is FQDESV (reference sequence). V lost 5 bases and J lost 1; bases outside the gene matches: 7. The CDR3 spans 16 residues. The CDR3 DNA reads TGTGCCAGCAGCGGTAGCGGGAGGGCCCTATCCTACGAGCAGTACTTC. It yields the protein CASSGSGRALSYEQYF.

The chain is built from TRBV5-4 and TRBJ1-2; D possibly corresponds to TRBD1 (6 bases). Germline values: CDR1 SGHNT, CDR2 YYREEE (reference sequence). The length of the CDR3 is 13 residues. With 4 bases removed from V and 6 bases from J, the gap between germline ends came to 13 bases. CDR3 bases: TGTGCCAGCAGCCCAATGGACAGAAATGGCTACACCTTC. Amino acids: CASSPMDRNGYTF.

The chain combines TRBV4-2 with TRBJ2-3; 8 bases line up with TRBD2. Trimming removed 4 bases from V and 0 bases from J; junction bases left unmatched: 6. The CDR3 runs to 16 residues. CDR1 and CDR2 from the germline V gene are LGHNA and YNFKEQ. CDR3 amino acids: CASSPAGGSSTDTQYF. The CDR3, as DNA: TGTGCCAGCAGCCCCGCGGGGGGCTCTAGCACAGATACGCAGTATTTT.

The genes are TRBV21-1 and TRBJ1-2; the DNA was not compared with TRBD1, the D call given in the table. TRBV21-1 counts as a pseudogene. The CDR3 is 10 residues long. The CDR3 DNA is TGTCCCGTCCCGCCAGGAGGCTACACCTTC. This gives the protein CPVPPGGYTF.

The chain uses TRBV29-1 and TRBJ2-1, with D maybe TRBD2 (7 bases). The CDR3 covers 14 residues. Germline-derived CDR1 and CDR2 are SQVTM and ANQGSEA. V lost 2 bases and J lost 6, with 14 bases in between. The CDR3 DNA reads as TGCAGCGTTGAACGGAGGGGGGGCCGCAATGAGCAGTTCTTC. This sequence encodes CSVERRGGRNEQFF.

This sequence joins TRBV7-9 and TRBJ2-2; possibly TRBD1 for D (6 bases). Per germline, CDR1 SEHNR and CDR2 FQNEAQ (reference sequence). The CDR3 loop spans 14 amino acids. V was shortened by 3 bases and J by 6 bases, with 11 bases between the two germline ends. The CDR3 loop is CASSFREGAGELFF. Written as DNA, the CDR3 is TGTGCCAGCAGCTTTAGAGAGGGGGCCGGGGAGCTGTTTTTT.

The V and J genes are TRBV5-1 and TRBJ1-2, with TRBD1 identical over 8 bases. The germline CDR1 and CDR2 sequences are SGHRS and YFSETQ. The CDR3 has 15 amino acids. The J segment lost 4 bases and the V segment lost 4 bases, leaving 9 bases of the junction unmatched. As DNA, the CDR3 is TGCGCCAGCAGCGCGACAGGGGACGTAGTCTATGGCTACACCTTC. Translation: CASSATGDVVYGYTF.

This clone was counted once. V gene TRBV3-1 (or the pseudogene TRBV3-2) combines with J gene TRBJ2-5, with 15 bases lining up with TRBD2. J gave up 4 bases and V 10 bases, and 4 bases lay outside the gene matches. The CDR3 spans 14 residues. The germline gives CDR1 LGHDT, CDR2 YNNKEL (reference sequence). CDR3 nucleotides: TGTGCCACACGGACTAGCGGGGGGGGAGAGACCCAGTACTTC. Protein product: CATRTSGGGETQYF.

The J gene is TRBJ2-3, the V gene TRBV11-3; tentatively, D is TRBD2 (7 bases). Trimming stripped 3 bases from V and 4 bases from J, with 14 bases between. This CDR3 has 15 residues. Germline assignment: CDR1 SGHNT and CDR2 YENEEA. CDR3 in DNA: TGTGCCAGCAGCTTGGGGGGGCCAGTGGCAGATACGCAGTATTTT. The encoded protein is CASSLGGPVADTQYF.

The chain is built from TRBV25-1 and TRBJ2-3; TRBD2 aligns across 15 bases. The CDR3 length is 18 residues. Trimming cost V 2 bases and J 4 bases; bases outside gene matches: 7. From germline, CDR1 is MGHDK and CDR2 SYGVNS. CDR3 region: CASSEPGTSGGLADTQYF. CDR3 nucleotide sequence: TGTGCCAGCAGTGAACCCGGGACTAGCGGGGGGCTGGCAGATACGCAGTATTTT.

The chain uses TRBV15 and TRBJ1-4, with 12 bases that match TRBD1. Germline CDR1 reads LNHNV; CDR2 reads YYDKDF (reference sequence). V gave up 5 bases and J gave up 8 bases; unmatched junction bases: 6. This CDR3 is 15 amino acids long. The CDR3 here is CATSEGTGGAEKLFF. CDR3 sequence (DNA): TGTGCCACCAGCGAGGGGACAGGGGGCGCGGAAAAACTGTTTTTT.

CDR3 residues: CASRTDPYGYTF. The CDR3 DNA reads as TGCGCCAGCAGGACAGACCCCTATGGCTACACCTTC. This chain links TRBV5-1 with TRBJ1-2, with D maybe TRBD1 (5 bases). V was shortened by 5 bases and J by 4 bases, with 9 bases between the two germline ends. This CDR3 comprises 12 residues. Germline CDR1 reads SGHRS; CDR2 reads YFSETQ.

The chain links TRBV4-1 to TRBJ1-2; 8 bases fit TRBD1. Per the germline V gene, CDR1 is MGHRA and CDR2 is YSYEKL. CDR3 length equals 13 residues. V shed 6 bases and J 3 bases; nucleotides not matched to a gene: 3. CDR3 residues: CASSEDRDYGYTF. The CDR3 coding sequence is TGCGCCAGCAGTGAGGACAGGGACTATGGCTACACCTTC.

This clone was found a few times. The chain employs TRBV4-2 and TRBJ2-3; D perhaps matches TRBD2 (5 bases). The CDR3 length is 15 residues. Germline CDR1 is LGHNA and CDR2 is YNFKEQ. V was pared by 1 base and J by 0 bases, with 8 bases between. The CDR3, as DNA: TGTGCCAGCAGCCAAGGAGCGGCTAGCACAGATACGCAGTATTTT. Translation: CASSQGAASTDTQYF.

CDR3 protein: CASSPGLAEAYEQYF. The CDR3 DNA is TGCGCCAGCAGCCCGGGACTAGCGGAAGCCTACGAGCAGTACTTC. The chain has TRBV5-1 and TRBJ2-7; the match to TRBD2 covers 11 bases. V lost 4 bases to trimming and J lost 2 bases; unmatched junction nucleotides: 5. The CDR3 runs 15 residues. The germline V gene encodes CDR1 SGHRS and CDR2 YFSETQ.

V gene TRBV10-3 combines with J gene TRBJ2-7; 7 nucleotides match TRBD2. Germline CDR1 reads ENHRY; CDR2 reads SYGVKD. V was clipped by 6 bases and J by 1 base; unmatched bases: 9. This CDR3 spans 15 amino acids. The CDR3: CAISALAHESYEQYF. CDR3 bases: TGTGCCATCAGCGCACTAGCGCATGAATCCTACGAGCAGTACTTC.

This clone was recorded a few times. The V gene is TRBV19, the J gene TRBJ1-1; TRBD1 aligns across 9 bases. CDR1 and CDR2 from the germline V gene are LNHDA and SQIVND (reference sequence). V trimming: 6 bases; J trimming: 3 bases; junction bases outside the gene matches: 5. The CDR3 totals 14 residues. The CDR3 DNA reads TGTGCCAGTAGCGGACAGGGGCGGTACACTGAAGCTTTCTTT. Translating gives CASSGQGRYTEAFF.

The rearrangement joins TRBV19 to TRBJ1-5, with D possibly TRBD1 on 5 matching bases. V lost 5 bases to trimming and J lost 5 bases, with 10 bases between them. The germline gives CDR1 LNHDA, CDR2 SQIVND (reference sequence). CDR3 length: 13 residues. CDR3 loop: CASSVQGHQPQHF. DNA for the CDR3: TGTGCCAGTAGTGTGCAGGGCCATCAGCCCCAGCATTTT.

The sample holds a few counts of this clone. V gene TRBV18 combines with J gene TRBJ2-3; no definite D call. This CDR3 contains 13 residues. Germline V gene sequence: CDR1 KGHSH, CDR2 LQKENI. Trimming cost V 6 bases and J 0 bases, with 7 bases left between them. The CDR3 loop reads CASSEKSTDTQYF. The CDR3 DNA sequence: TGTGCCAGCTCTGAGAAAAGCACAGATACGCAGTATTTT. The complete variable domain, with remaining parts taken from reference TRBV18 and TRBJ2-3, reads NAGVMQNPRHLVRRRGQEARLRCSPMKGHSHVYWYRQLPEEGLKFMVYLQKENIIDESGMPKERFSAEFPKEGPSILRIQQVVRGDSAAYFCASSEKSTDTQYFGPGTRLTVL.

The V call is TRBV7-8, the J call TRBJ2-1, with D perhaps TRBD2 (5 bases). The CDR3 is 13 amino acids. Deletions cut 1 base from V and 8 bases from J, with 9 bases between. CDR1 SGHVS and CDR2 FQNEAQ come from the germline V gene. Written as DNA, the CDR3 is TGTGCCAGCAGCTTAGAGGCCGGGGATGAGCAGTTCTTC. Protein sequence: CASSLEAGDEQFF.

The V call is TRBV2, the J call TRBJ2-7, with TRBD1 matching over 7 bases. CDR1 is SNHLY and CDR2 is FYNNEI in the germline V gene. The CDR3 spans 16 residues. The ends lost 5 bases at V and 0 bases at J; junction bases unmatched: 10. Written as DNA, the CDR3 is TGTGCCAGCAGTCTTTCCGGGACAGTAAGCTCCTACGAGCAGTACTTC. Protein product: CASSLSGTVSSYEQYF.